Following are 21 T cell receptor beta chains from one sample sequenced in a study of blood T cells in healthy people across ages. Primed by a sample-barcoded 5' primer and a J-beta primer mix, a second PCR proceeded for about 6 to 11 cycles. Each CDR3 protein is one row after TCRdb ran MiXCR on the 5' RACE reads. The sample lists about 810,000 distinct CDR3 sequences; about 37% were seen once. Sequencing was performed on blood. The receptors stem from a man between 18 and 35 years old in good health.

The rearrangement joins TRBV20-1 to TRBJ2-7, with 10 bases identical to TRBD1. V gave up 6 bases and J gave up 10 bases; unmatched junction bases: 12. This CDR3 contains 13 residues. Germline V gene data show CDR1 as DFQATT and CDR2 as SNEGSKA (reference sequence). CDR3 sequence reads: CSAETDRGLVQYF. CDR3 bases: TGCAGTGCGGAGACTGACAGGGGGCTAGTCCAGTACTTC.

In this sample, this clonotype turned up many times. V usage is TRBV3-1 and J usage is TRBJ2-3; D is perhaps TRBD1 (6 bases). Looked up from germline, CDR1 is LGHDT and CDR2 is YNNKEL (reference sequence). This CDR3 is 15 amino acids long. Deletions cut 4 bases from V and 5 bases from J, with 16 bases between. As DNA, the CDR3 is TGTGCCAGCAGCCTAGGTTCAGGGGCAGGAGATACGCAGTATTTT. As protein: CASSLGSGAGDTQYF.

V and J are TRBV12-3 or TRBV12-4 and TRBJ2-7; 10 bases fit TRBD1. The J call may be incorrect, as the DNA end agrees better with TRBJ2-5. The CDR3 covers 13 residues. The CDR3 DNA reads as TGTGCCAGCACTAGGGACAGGGGAGAGACCCAGTACTTC. Translating it yields CASTRDRGETQYF.

This clonotype came up once. The J gene is TRBJ1-4, the V gene TRBV4-1; possibly TRBD1 for D (5 bases). CDR1 and CDR2 (germline): MGHRA, YSYEKL. Trimming cost V 0 bases and J 13 bases, with 9 bases left between them. The CDR3 spans 12 residues. The CDR3 spells CASSQDGAVLFF. The CDR3 DNA is TGCGCCAGCAGCCAAGATGGGGCCGTACTGTTTTTT.

This clonotype was seen just once. The chain carries TRBV20-1 and TRBJ2-7; TRBD2 is a possible D gene (5 bases). Germline CDR1 is DFQATT and CDR2 is SNEGSKA (reference sequence). The length of the CDR3 is 13 residues. DNA of the CDR3: TGCAGCGCCACTCAACGGCCCACGGGGGAGCAGTACTTC. Its protein is CSATQRPTGEQYF.

About this clonotype itself: Its ends do not fully match the called genes, so a read error is possible. This sequence joins TRBV12-3 or TRBV12-4 and TRBJ2-1; D not certain. This CDR3 has 14 amino acids. The CDR3 sequence is CVSSLDVRTHEQFF. The CDR3 DNA follows: TGTGTCAGCAGTTTAGACGTTCGGACCCATGAGCAGTTCTTC.

This clonotype was seen just once. This chain uses TRBV9 with TRBJ2-7, with D uncertain. The CDR3 sequence is 13 residues long. V dropped 3 bases and J dropped 7 bases, with 14 bases sitting between them. Per the germline V gene, CDR1 is SGDLS and CDR2 is YYNGEE. The CDR3, as DNA: TGTGCCAGCAGCGGAGGTCTTACCAATGAGCAGTACTTC. Encoded protein: CASSGGLTNEQYF.

This clonotype was detected a few times. The rearrangement uses TRBV5-6 and TRBJ1-1; a weak D match, TRBD1 (6 bases). Germline V gives CDR1 SGHDT, CDR2 YYEEEE. Trimming shortened V by 6 bases and J by 3 bases, and 18 bases separated the two germline ends. This CDR3 has 15 amino acids. Written as DNA, the CDR3 is TGTGCCAGCACCCCTTTAGGGGGGGTTGACACTGAAGCTTTCTTT. Translating it yields CASTPLGGVDTEAFF.

The CDR3 DNA reads as TGTGCCAGCAGCTTCAGCGGGCAGATCGGGGAGCAGTTCTTC. Its translation: CASSFSGQIGEQFF. The chain uses TRBV11-3 and TRBJ2-1, with D perhaps matching TRBD2 (6 bases). The CDR3 totals 14 residues. CDR1 is SGHNT, CDR2 YENEEA, per germline. Deletions cut 3 bases from V and 10 bases from J, with 16 bases between.

This chain links TRBV9 with TRBJ1-1; the D gene is possibly TRBD1 (6 bases). The V end was cut by 6 bases, the J end by 2 bases, with 14 bases between. This CDR3 has 14 residues. Germline-derived CDR1 and CDR2 are SGDLS and YYNGEE. CDR3 sequence reads: CASNREGPNTEAFF. CDR3 in DNA: TGTGCCAGCAACAGGGAGGGGCCCAACACTGAAGCTTTCTTT.

In this sample, this clonotype turned up a few times. The chain has TRBV11-1 and TRBJ1-1; maybe TRBD1 (5 bases). The CDR3 consists of 13 residues. Trimming pared 0 bases from V and 7 bases from J, leaving 9 bases between. Germline values: CDR1 SGHAT, CDR2 FQDESV (reference sequence). This chain's CDR3 is CASSLANGGEAFF. The DNA for the CDR3 is TGTGCCAGCAGCTTAGCTAATGGGGGTGAAGCTTTCTTT.

The V call is TRBV3-1, the J call TRBJ2-4; TRBD2 is a possible D gene (5 bases). The germline gives CDR1 LGHDT, CDR2 YNNKEL (reference sequence). V lost 0 bases and J lost 13, with 13 bases in between. The CDR3 has 13 residues. CDR3 region: CASSQDLWLAQYF. The DNA for the CDR3 is TGTGCCAGCAGCCAAGATCTATGGCTAGCCCAGTACTTC.

V and J are TRBV29-1 and TRBJ2-5; a weak D match, TRBD1 (6 bases). Germline V gene sequence: CDR1 SQVTM, CDR2 ANQGSEA. The CDR3 loop spans 13 amino acids. Between the trimmed V and J ends, which lost 4 bases and 1 base, there was a span of 10 bases. The CDR3 here is CSVASDSQETQYF. For the CDR3, the DNA is TGCAGCGTTGCCTCGGACAGCCAAGAGACCCAGTACTTC.

Ten or more counts support this clonotype. The chain carries TRBV20-1 and TRBJ2-3; D not resolved. This CDR3 is built from 10 residues. V was cut by 3 bases and J by 6 bases, with 4 bases left in between. Germline assignment: CDR1 DFQATT and CDR2 SNEGSKA (reference sequence). CDR3 nucleotide sequence: TGCAGTGCTAGTCTGGATACGCAGTATTTT. Translating gives CSASLDTQYF.

The V call is TRBV6-6, the J call TRBJ1-3, with D hard to call. V was shortened by 4 bases and J by 3 bases, with 10 bases between the two germline ends. Germline V lookup: CDR1 MNHNY, CDR2 SVGAGI (reference sequence). The CDR3 is 14 residues long. In nucleotides, the CDR3 is TGTGCCAGCAGTTCCCGACACTATGGAAACACCATATATTTT. Translation gives CASSSRHYGNTIYF.

In regard to this clonotype: At one boundary the junction diverges from the germline segment, which might be a read error. The V and J genes are TRBV9 and TRBJ2-5; tentatively, D is TRBD1 (5 bases). Germline V gene sequence: CDR1 SGDLS, CDR2 YYNGEE. The CDR3 is 14 amino acids. CDR3 region: CASSVVPREETRYF. Written as DNA, the CDR3 is TGTGCCAGCAGCGTAGTCCCCAGGGAAGAGACCCGGTACTTC.

This sequence joins TRBV6-5 and TRBJ2-3; 10 positions match TRBD2. This CDR3 has 16 amino acids. The trim removed 7 bases at V and 1 base at J, leaving 8 bases unmatched. Germline V gene data show CDR1 as MNHEY and CDR2 as SVGAGI. CDR3 DNA sequence: TGTGCCAGCATACCTACTAGCGGGGTAGGCACAGATACGCAGTATTTT. Amino acid sequence: CASIPTSGVGTDTQYF.

The table lists this clonotype with a few counts. The chain has TRBV9 and TRBJ1-5, with 8 nucleotides matching TRBD1. From germline, CDR1 is SGDLS and CDR2 YYNGEE. J lost 7 bases, V lost 3 bases, and 3 bases had no gene match. CDR3 size: 13 residues. The CDR3 here is CASSGSGGQPQHF. The DNA for the CDR3 is TGTGCCAGCAGCGGATCAGGGGGCCAGCCCCAGCATTTT.

The chain uses TRBV7-3 and TRBJ2-3; no reliable D call. Germline values: CDR1 SGHTA, CDR2 FQGTGA. With 1 base removed from V and 4 bases from J, the gap between germline ends came to 15 bases. The CDR3 extends over 16 amino acids. CDR3: CASSLRGRSPPDTQYF. The CDR3 DNA reads as TGTGCCAGCAGCTTAAGAGGCAGGAGCCCTCCAGATACGCAGTATTTT.

This clonotype has only a few counts. The gene calls are TRBV27 and TRBJ2-7, with D possibly being TRBD1 or TRBD2 (5 bases each). V was shortened by 4 bases and J by 6 bases, with 16 bases between the two germline ends. Germline V lookup: CDR1 MNHEY, CDR2 SMNVEV (reference sequence). There are 14 residues in the CDR3. The CDR3 bases are TGTGCCAGCAGTTACAGTGGAGGTGGGGGCGAGCAGTACTTC. This codes for CASSYSGGGGEQYF.

The J gene is TRBJ2-2, the V gene TRBV9; D gene ambiguous. Trimming cost V 0 bases and J 6 bases, with 15 bases left between them. Germline CDR1 SGDLS, CDR2 YYNGEE. The CDR3 loop spans 16 amino acids. The CDR3 protein is CASSVAGVSGAGELFF. Here the CDR3 DNA reads TGTGCCAGCAGCGTAGCTGGGGTTTCTGGTGCCGGGGAGCTGTTTTTT.